The 4 T cell receptor beta chains reported below all come from one sample, sequenced in a study of T cell responses to AZD1222 COVID-19 vaccine. Measured with immunoSEQ multiplex PCR; TCRdb has only the in-frame clones, and not every one. The table shows more than 100,000 clones, with roughly 85% occurring only once. This specimen was peripheral blood, taken 28 days after the second dose of the MenACWY control vaccine. All receptors derive from an adult who received the MenACWY meningococcal vaccine as a control.

The V call is TRBV19, the J call TRBJ1-1; 7 bases map to TRBD1. Trimming at V came to 3 bases and at J to 5 bases, leaving 9 bases not matched to a gene. The CDR3 runs 15 residues. Germline assignment: CDR1 LNHDA and CDR2 SQIVND (reference sequence). CDR3 nucleotide sequence: TGTGCCAGTAGTATTCTACCCCAGGGGGGGACTGAAGCTTTCTTT. It codes for CASSILPQGGTEAFF.

The J gene is TRBJ2-1, the V gene TRBV29-1; D is unclear. V lost 2 bases, J lost 6 bases, and 8 bases lay in between. This CDR3 comprises 12 residues. Germline loops: CDR1 SQVTM, CDR2 ANQGSEA. The CDR3 protein is CSVELGVNEQFF. The CDR3 DNA sequence: TGCAGCGTTGAATTAGGAGTCAATGAGCAGTTCTTC.

The V gene is TRBV10-3, the J gene TRBJ2-7; the D is unclear. The V end was cut by 0 bases, the J end by 0 bases, with 9 bases between. Per the germline V gene, CDR1 is ENHRY and CDR2 is SYGVKD. The CDR3 is 15 amino acids. DNA for the CDR3: TGTGCCATCAGTGAGTCAGAGGTCCTCTCCTACGAGCAGTACTTC. It yields the protein CAISESEVLSYEQYF.

The rearrangement uses TRBV9 and TRBJ1-6, with D possibly TRBD1 on 6 matching bases. The germline V gene has CDR1 SGDLS and CDR2 YYNGEE. The V gene lost 0 bases and the J gene lost 5 bases, with 12 bases spanning the gap. The CDR3 totals 16 residues. The CDR3 region has the DNA TGTGCCAGCAGCGTAGCTGCAGGGGCCCATAATTCACCCCTCCACTTT. Translation: CASSVAAGAHNSPLHF.